These T cell receptor beta chains were read from a single sample in a study of CD8 T cells in Susac syndrome. Each CDR3 protein is one row after TCRdb ran MiXCR on the immunoSEQ multiplex PCR reads. Among 330,000 or so distinct CDR3 sequences listed, roughly 85% were seen once. The sequencing sample was made of CD8+ T cells from PBMCs. The receptors originated from a human donor with multiple sclerosis. Both conserved end residues are trimmed from each CDR3. Only part of the rows carry a size: once, few, many, or a class if the clone is expanded.

>-|TRBV9
ASSVDIRLTDTQY
>-|TRBV29-1
SVEDGGGYT
>-|TRBV2
ASSDDSYEQY
>-|TRBV7-3
ASSSTGSGDGYT
>-|TRBV20-1
SARGVRVGYEQY
>few|TRBV24-1
ATSDPLAGGGYEQY
>-|TRBV4-2
ASSQGTGPSYEQY
>-|TRBV27
ASSLAVGSSYNEQF
>-|TRBV11-2
ASNSLAYEQY
>-|TRBV14
ASSQDRSSGNTIY
>-|TRBV5-4
ASSFRGQGNYGYT
>-|TRBV18
ASSPQMYSGNTIY
>-|TRBV4-1
ASSHPTGINGYT
>-|TRBV29-1
SVVDREAYEQY
>once|TRBV12-5
ASGTGQGDTEAF
>-|TRBV29-1
SVERRDREYEQY